The next 19 T cell receptor beta chains were all read from a single sample in a study of T cell clonality in common variable immunodeficiency (dated by TCRdb to the mid-2010s). Study-wide findings and limitations: Fewer deletions and N-nucleotide insertions were reportedly observed in CVID TCRbeta sequences, and highly modified clones with 13 or more V deletions were reportedly absent from CVID TCRbeta sequences.

Their antigens remain unidentified. Libraries were made using the immunoSEQ multiplex PCR assay. TCRdb limited this immuneACCESS table to in-frame rearrangements with V and J called. A share of clones is missing; checked studies link under half to unresolved V genes, and the rest is unexplained. With roughly 40,000 clones recorded, this sample contains no clone counted only once. Of the sample, under 6.5% falls within the top ten clones. The sequenced sample consisted of peripheral blood mononuclear cells. The receptors were gathered from a human donor with common variable immunodeficiency.

On this clone: The CDR3 is cut off 3 residues early in the read; its end comes from the germline J gene. The rearrangement links TRBV19 to TRBJ2-3, with 8 bases matching TRBD1. The CDR3 contains 15 residues. Germline CDR1 reads LNHDA; CDR2 reads SQIVND (reference sequence). J lost 2 bases, V lost 6 bases, and 7 bases had no gene match. The CDR3 DNA, read in part, is TGTGCCAGTAGCATCGCGGGACAGGCCACAGATACG. Its translation is CASSIAGQATDT. The full CDR3 protein reads CASSIAGQATDTQYF.

In its sample, this clone was seen a few times. The read is 3 residues too short to cover the CDR3 end, so that end is filled in from the germline J gene. V gene TRBV30 combines with J gene TRBJ2-7, with D perhaps TRBD1 (5 bases). Per germline, CDR1 GTSNPN and CDR2 SVGIG (reference sequence). V was pared by 7 bases and J by 0 bases, with 10 bases between. The CDR3 sequence is 12 residues long. The CDR3 region is CAYQGDSYEQYF. The sequenced CDR3 bases are TGTGCCTACCAGGGTGACTCCTACGAG.

At least ten counts were recorded for this clone. The DNA ends 3 residues before the CDR3 does, and the rest of the CDR3 is filled in from the germline J gene. The rearrangement links TRBV5-1 to TRBJ1-1; D may be TRBD1 (5 bases). The CDR3 loop spans 13 amino acids. Germline loops: CDR1 SGHRS, CDR2 YFSETQ. Trimming stripped 4 bases from V and 6 bases from J, with 13 bases between. The CDR3 here is CASSPTGGAEAFF. Incomplete CDR3 DNA: TGCGCCAGCAGCCCGACCGGGGGTGCTGAA.

This clone was seen many times. Read data end 3 residues before the CDR3 end; the end is taken from the germline J gene. The gene calls are TRBV5-4 and TRBJ2-7; D unresolved. From germline, CDR1 is SGHNT and CDR2 YYREEE (reference sequence). Trimming left V 0 bases short and J 4 bases short, with 5 bases between. This CDR3 is built from 12 residues. The CDR3 spells CASSLDRYEQYF. The DNA read from the CDR3 is TGTGCCAGCAGCTTGGACCGGTACGAG.

This clone has more than one count but fewer than ten. Read coverage stops 3 residues before the CDR3 terminus; the germline J gene supplies the remainder. J is TRBJ2-3 and V is TRBV5-1; 10 bases agree with TRBD2. Trimming cost V 4 bases and J 1 base; bases outside gene matches: 3. The length of the CDR3 is 15 residues. Germline CDR1 reads SGHRS; CDR2 reads YFSETQ. The DNA read from the CDR3 is TGCGCCAGCAGCGGGGGGACTAGCGGCACAGATACG. It translates to CASSGGTSGTDT. Given in full, the CDR3 is CASSGGTSGTDTQYF.

This clone was observed many times. The read ends 3 residues shy of where the CDR3 ends; the end is completed using the germline J gene. The chain joins TRBV30 to TRBJ2-3; a weak D match, TRBD2 (5 bases). The CDR3 extends over 14 amino acids. Between the trimmed V and J ends, which lost 0 bases and 3 bases, there was a span of 10 bases. Germline V lookup: CDR1 GTSNPN, CDR2 SVGIG (reference sequence). CDR3 sequence reads: CAWSVRRGTDTQYF. The CDR3 bases that were read are TGTGCCTGGAGTGTACGTCGGGGTACAGATACG.

This clone came up a few times. The read ends 3 residues before the CDR3 terminus; that terminus is restored from the germline J gene. The V and J genes are TRBV19 and TRBJ2-2; TRBD1 agrees at 9 bases. CDR3 length equals 14 residues. CDR1 is LNHDA, CDR2 SQIVND, per germline (reference sequence). The CDR3 DNA, read in part, is TGTGCCAGTAGAGGGACAGGGTCTACGTTAAAG. Amino acid sequence: CASRGTGSTLK. The entire CDR3 protein is CASRGTGSTLKLFF.

Of note for this clone: The CDR3 is cut off 3 residues early in the read; its end comes from the germline J gene. The V and J genes are TRBV11-2 and TRBJ2-7; 8 bases agree with TRBD1. The CDR3 loop spans 15 amino acids. Trimming at V came to 5 bases and at J to 2 bases, leaving 8 bases not matched to a gene. CDR1 and CDR2 (germline): SGHAT, FQNNGV. The CDR3 sequence: CASSTRGQGTYEQYF. CDR3 DNA (partial): TGTGCCAGCAGCACCCGCGGACAGGGTACCTACGAG.

At least ten counts were recorded for this clone. Coverage ceases 3 residues before the CDR3 finishes, and the germline J gene fills in the end. V usage is TRBV20-1 and J usage is TRBJ2-5, with TRBD1 matching over 7 bases. Unmatched junction bases numbered 11, after V lost 8 bases and J lost 5 bases. Germline lookup yields CDR1 DFQATT and CDR2 SNEGSKA (reference sequence). The CDR3 spans 13 residues. The sequenced part of the CDR3 DNA is TGCAGTAACACCGACAGGGTTGGCGAGACC. It yields the protein CSNTDRVGET. The entire CDR3 protein is CSNTDRVGETQYF.

This clone was seen a handful of times. The read gets to within 3 residues of the CDR3 end, and the germline J gene fills in the rest. The chain combines TRBV11-2 with TRBJ2-5; 7 bases are a match to TRBD1. Looked up from germline, CDR1 is SGHAT and CDR2 is FQNNGV. There are 15 residues in the CDR3. Unmatched junction bases numbered 10, after V lost 5 bases and J lost 4 bases. The CDR3 loop is CASSTDRVEGETQYF. The part of the CDR3 DNA that was read is TGTGCCAGCAGCACCGACAGGGTTGAAGGAGAGACC. The variable domain in full, completed from reference TRBV11-2 and TRBJ2-5, reads EAGVAQSPRYKIIEKRQSVAFWCNPISGHATLYWYQQILGQGPKLLIQFQNNGVVDDSQLPKDRFSAERLKGVDSTLKIQPAKLEDSAVYLCASSTDRVEGETQYFGPGTRLLVL.

The table lists this clone with many counts. The observed sequence ends 3 residues before the CDR3 terminus, with the missing tail filled in from the germline J gene. This chain links TRBV20-1 with TRBJ2-3; possible D gene TRBD1, 6 bases. Germline CDR1 reads DFQATT; CDR2 reads SNEGSKA (reference sequence). The CDR3 has 14 residues. The V end was cut by 6 bases, the J end by 4 bases, with 17 bases between. The chain's CDR3 is CSATTGWDPDTQYF. The CDR3 DNA, read in part, is TGCAGTGCCACTACAGGGTGGGACCCAGATACG.

This clone was observed many times. Read data end 3 residues before the CDR3 end; the end is taken from the germline J gene. The V gene is TRBV20-1, the J gene TRBJ2-3; perhaps TRBD2 as D (6 bases). Trimming pared 6 bases from V and 2 bases from J, leaving 18 bases between. Germline V gene data show CDR1 as DFQATT and CDR2 as SNEGSKA (reference sequence). This CDR3 is built from 15 residues. Incomplete CDR3 DNA: TGCAGTGCGTGGTTAGGCGGGGTTCCCACAGATACG. Protein product: CSAWLGGVPTDT. The entire CDR3 protein is CSAWLGGVPTDTQYF.

With regard to this clone: The CDR3 extends 3 residues past the end of the read, so its final part is completed from the germline J gene. This chain uses TRBV6-2 or TRBV6-3 with TRBJ2-7; 7 bases are shared with TRBD2. The trim removed 11 bases at V and 0 bases at J, leaving 10 bases unmatched. Germline V gene data show CDR1 as MNHEY and CDR2 as SVGEGT. This CDR3 region has 14 residues. CDR3 DNA (partial): TGTGCCGGCCGCCGGAGCGGGGACTCCTACGAG. It is translated as CAGRRSGDSYE. The full CDR3 protein reads CAGRRSGDSYEQYF.

Ten or more counts support this clone. The read terminates 3 residues ahead of where the CDR3 ends, so the germline J gene completes it. V is TRBV7-3 and J is TRBJ1-1, with D perhaps matching TRBD1 (6 bases). The length of the CDR3 is 13 residues. With 5 bases removed from V and 4 bases from J, the gap between germline ends came to 11 bases. CDR1 is SGHTA, CDR2 FQGTGA, per germline. This CDR3 reads CASSATGITEAFF. The CDR3 bases that were read are TGTGCCAGCAGCGCTACAGGGATCACTGAA. The full variable domain, its missing parts supplied by reference TRBV7-3 and TRBJ1-1, is GAGVSQTPSNKVTEKGKYVELRCDPISGHTALYWYRQSLGQGPEFLIYFQGTGAADDSGLPNDRFFAVRPEGSVSTLKIQRTERGDSAVYLCASSATGITEAFFGQGTRLTVV.

This clone was counted many times. Sequencing ends 3 residues short of the CDR3 end; the germline J gene provides the rest. This chain connects TRBV29-1 to TRBJ1-1; D gene ambiguous. CDR3 size: 12 residues. V was clipped by 5 bases and J by 5 bases, with 12 bases between them. Germline CDR1 and CDR2: SQVTM and ANQGSEA. CDR3 sequence: CSVTQSTTEAFF. CDR3 DNA (partial): TGCAGCGTTACCCAGAGTACGACTGAA.

In this sample, this clone turned up a few times. The DNA ends 3 residues before the CDR3 does, and the rest of the CDR3 is filled in from the germline J gene. The gene calls are TRBV7-3 and TRBJ2-5; TRBD1 agrees at 12 bases. V lost 5 bases and J lost 5; bases outside the gene matches: 6. Germline CDR1 reads SGHTA; CDR2 reads FQGTGA. The CDR3 is made up of 15 amino acids. This CDR3 reads CASSPGTGGEETQYF. CDR3 DNA, as far as it was read: TGTGCCAGCAGCCCAGGGACAGGGGGCGAGGAGACC.

This clone was found a few times. The read terminates 3 residues ahead of where the CDR3 ends, so the germline J gene completes it. V and J are TRBV5-1 and TRBJ2-7; TRBD2 matches 8 bases. CDR1 SGHRS and CDR2 YFSETQ come from the germline V gene. With 0 bases clipped from V and 2 bases from J, the junction kept 7 bases outside the gene matches. This CDR3 is built from 16 residues. CDR3 residues: CASSLAGTSGTYEQYF. The covered CDR3 bases are TGCGCCAGCAGCTTGGCCGGAACTAGCGGTACCTACGAG.

This clone was observed a few times. With the read ending 3 residues before the CDR3 end, the germline J gene is used to fill in that end. The J gene is TRBJ1-4, the V gene TRBV30; a weak D match, TRBD1 (5 bases). Looked up from germline, CDR1 is GTSNPN and CDR2 is SVGIG (reference sequence). The CDR3 consists of 12 residues. V was trimmed by 2 bases and J by 8 bases, leaving 9 bases between them. CDR3 amino acids: CAWSQGLEKLFF. The CDR3 bases that were read are TGTGCCTGGAGTCAGGGACTCGAAAAA.

This clone has at least ten counts. CDR3 sequence: CASSQRGNTEAFF. The CDR3 DNA, read in part, is TGTGCCAGCAGCCAAAGGGGGAACACTGAA. The chain carries TRBV5-4 and TRBJ1-1, with a possible D match to TRBD1 (5 bases). The read ends 3 residues before the CDR3 terminus; that terminus is restored from the germline J gene. Germline loops: CDR1 SGHNT, CDR2 YYREEE (reference sequence). The length of the CDR3 is 13 residues. V lost 4 bases, J lost 1 base, and 8 bases lay in between.